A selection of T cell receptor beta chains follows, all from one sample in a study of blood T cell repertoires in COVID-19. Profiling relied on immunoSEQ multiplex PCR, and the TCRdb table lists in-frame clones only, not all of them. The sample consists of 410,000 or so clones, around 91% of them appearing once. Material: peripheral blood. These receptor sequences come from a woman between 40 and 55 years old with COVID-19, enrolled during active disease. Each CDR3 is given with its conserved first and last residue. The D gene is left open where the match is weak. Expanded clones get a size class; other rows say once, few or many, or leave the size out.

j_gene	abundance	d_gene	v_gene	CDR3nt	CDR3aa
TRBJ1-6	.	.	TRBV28	TGTGCCAGCAGTCCCCGGGTCTCTTATAATTCACCCCTCCACTTT	CASSPRVSYNSPLHF
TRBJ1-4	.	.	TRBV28	TGTGCCAGCAGTTCCCTCACAGGGCCAAATGAAAAACTGTTTTTT	CASSSLTGPNEKLFF
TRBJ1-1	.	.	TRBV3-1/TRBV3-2	TGTGCCAGCAGCCACCCCGGGGTAGCTGAAGCTTTCTTT	CASSHPGVAEAFF
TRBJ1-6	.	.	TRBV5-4	TGTGCCAGCAGCTCGTACAGGGCGGACTCACCCCTCCACTTT	CASSSYRADSPLHF
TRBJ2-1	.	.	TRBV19	TGTGCCAGTAGTATAGACGGAGCTAGGGGCCGAGAGCAGTTCTTC	CASSIDGARGREQFF
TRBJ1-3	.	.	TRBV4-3	TGCGCCAGCAGCCAAGCACAGCGGACGGCAAACACCATATATTTT	CASSQAQRTANTIYF
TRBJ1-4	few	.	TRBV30	TGTGCCTGGAGGGGGCGCTATGAAAAACTGTTTTTT	CAWRGRYEKLFF
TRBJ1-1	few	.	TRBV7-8	TGTGCCAGCAGCTTTGGGCTCCCGTCGAACACTGAAGCTTTCTTT	CASSFGLPSNTEAFF
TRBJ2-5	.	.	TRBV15	TGTGCCACCAGCAGAGTACCGGGGAACCAAGAGACCCAGTACTTC	CATSRVPGNQETQYF
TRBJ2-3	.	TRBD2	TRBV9	TGTGCCAGCAGGTCCCCCCTAGGGAGCGGGGGTCATCACACAGATACGCAGTATTTT	CASRSPLGSGGHHTDTQYF
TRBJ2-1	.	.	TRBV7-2	TGTGCCAGCAGCTTAGTATCGACATCCCTTGTAGGTGAGCAGTTCTTC	CASSLVSTSLVGEQFF
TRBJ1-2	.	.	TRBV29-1	TGCAGCGTTGAAGGGATGGGGGCAGGACCTAACTATGGCTACACCTTC	CSVEGMGAGPNYGYTF
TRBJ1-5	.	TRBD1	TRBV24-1	TGTGCCACCAGTGACACGGACAGGGGGCCGAGGCAGCCCCAGCATTTT	CATSDTDRGPRQPQHF
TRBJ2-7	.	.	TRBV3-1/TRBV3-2	TGTGCCAGCAGCCAGTCGGACTACTCCTACGAGCAGTACTTC	CASSQSDYSYEQYF
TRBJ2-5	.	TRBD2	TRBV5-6	TGTGCCAGCAGCTTACTAGCGGGAGGGAGGGAGACCCAGTACTTC	CASSLLAGGRETQYF
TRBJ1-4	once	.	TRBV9	TGTGCCAGCAGCCAGGAACAGGTATCTCTGGGGAAACTGTTTTTT	CASSQEQVSLGKLFF
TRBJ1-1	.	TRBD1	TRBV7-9	TGTGCCAGCGACAGGGGGCGTCCTGACACTGAAGCTTTCTTT	CASDRGRPDTEAFF
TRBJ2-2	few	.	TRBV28	TGTGCCAGCAGCTTACAGGTGAACACCGGGGAGCTGTTTTTT	CASSLQVNTGELFF
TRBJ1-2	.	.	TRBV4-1	TGCGCCAGCAGCCAAGGGAGGGAATACAGCTATGGCTACACCTTC	CASSQGREYSYGYTF
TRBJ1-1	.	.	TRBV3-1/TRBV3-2	TGTGCCAGCAGCCAACCCTTTACAGGATTGAACACTGAAGCTTTCTTT	CASSQPFTGLNTEAFF
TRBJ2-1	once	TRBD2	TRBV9	TGTGCCAGCAGCGTAGGCTCTAGCGGAGGAGACAATGAGCAGTTCTTC	CASSVGSSGGDNEQFF
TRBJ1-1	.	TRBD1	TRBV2	TGTGCCAGCAGTGAAGGTGCAGGGGGCATCGCTGAAGCTTTCTTT	CASSEGAGGIAEAFF
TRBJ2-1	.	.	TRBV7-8	TGTGCCAGCAGCTTAGAGGCCGGGAGCGTTGAGCAGTTCTTC	CASSLEAGSVEQFF
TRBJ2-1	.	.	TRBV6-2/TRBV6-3	TGTGCCAGCAGTCTTAACCGCGGCAATGAGCAGTTCTTC	CASSLNRGNEQFF
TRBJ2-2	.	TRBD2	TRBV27	TGTGCCAGCAGTTTCAATGGGGGGGGTGGGACCGGGGAGCTGTTTTTT	CASSFNGGGGTGELFF
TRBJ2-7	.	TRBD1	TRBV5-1	TGCGCCAGCAGCTTATCGGGACAGGGCCTCCACGAGCAGTACTTC	CASSLSGQGLHEQYF
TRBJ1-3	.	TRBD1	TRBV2	TGTGCCAGCAGTGTATACAGGGGTCTAAGCTCTGGAAACACCATATATTTT	CASSVYRGLSSGNTIYF
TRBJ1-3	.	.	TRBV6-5	TGTGCCAGCACCGAGAGCCTATTCTCTGGAAACACCATATATTTT	CASTESLFSGNTIYF
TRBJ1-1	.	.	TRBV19	TGTGCCAGTAGCCAAGGGCGGGACACTGAAGCTTTCTTT	CASSQGRDTEAFF
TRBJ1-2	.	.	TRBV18	TGTGCCAGCTCACCGCCCGCGAATCTCTATGGCTACACCTTC	CASSPPANLYGYTF
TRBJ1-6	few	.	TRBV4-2	TGTGCCAGCAGCCAAGATCGGTCACCCCTCCACTTT	CASSQDRSPLHF
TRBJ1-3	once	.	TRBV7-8	TGTGCCAGCAGCCTACAGAGCTCTGGAAACACCATATATTTT	CASSLQSSGNTIYF
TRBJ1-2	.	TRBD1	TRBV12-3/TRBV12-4	TGTGCCAGCAGTTTGCCCGGACAGGTCGGCTACACCTTC	CASSLPGQVGYTF
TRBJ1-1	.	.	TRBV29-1	TGCAGCGCCAGAGACCAGCTAGACGTGCCCGAGCAAACTGAAGCTTTCTTT	CSARDQLDVPEQTEAFF
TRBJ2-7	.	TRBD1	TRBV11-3	TGTGCCAGCAGTCTCGGACAGGCCGGGGACGAGCAGTACTTC	CASSLGQAGDEQYF
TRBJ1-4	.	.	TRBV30	TGTGCCTGGAGCCAAACAGCAACTAATGAAAAACTGTTTTTT	CAWSQTATNEKLFF
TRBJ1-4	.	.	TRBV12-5	TGTGCTAGTGGGCCGGGACAACTAAATGAAAAACTGTTTTTT	CASGPGQLNEKLFF
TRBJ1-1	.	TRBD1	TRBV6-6	TGTGCCAGCAGCCAGACCATGACAGGGTCTGAAGCTTTCTTT	CASSQTMTGSEAFF
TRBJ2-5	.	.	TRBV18	TGTGCCAGCTCACCGAGGCTTCAAGAGACCCAGTACTTC	CASSPRLQETQYF
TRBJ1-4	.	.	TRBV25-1	TGTGCCAGCAGTGTTAGCTTACCCGCCCATGAAAAACTGTTTTTT	CASSVSLPAHEKLFF
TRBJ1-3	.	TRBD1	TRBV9	TGTGCCAGCAGCCCCTCAGGGGGGAACTCTGGAAACACCATATATTTT	CASSPSGGNSGNTIYF
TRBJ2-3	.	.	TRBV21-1	TGTGCCAGCAAAAGGGAGGACACAGATACGCAGTATTTT	CASKREDTDTQYF
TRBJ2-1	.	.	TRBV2	TGTGCCAGCAGCAGGGAACAGGGAAAGTCTTACAATGAGCAGTTCTTC	CASSREQGKSYNEQFF
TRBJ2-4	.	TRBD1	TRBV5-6	TGTGCCAGCCGGACAGGGGCCAAAAACATTCAGTACTTC	CASRTGAKNIQYF
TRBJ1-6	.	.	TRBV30	TGTGCCACGGAGCGAGGCCCGGATAATTCACCCCTCCACTTT	CATERGPDNSPLHF
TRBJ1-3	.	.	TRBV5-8	TGTGCCAGCAGCTTCGGTTATGGGCGCGACCTCTCTGGAAACACCATATATTTT	CASSFGYGRDLSGNTIYF